These T cell receptor beta chains were read from a single sample in a study of human T cells and chemical hapten exposure. One entry per CDR3 protein, called by TCRdb with MiXCR from the RACE reads. The sample has around 330,000 distinct CDR3 sequences, roughly 6% seen once. Sample: whole blood, taken in connection with sensitization to the hapten diphenylcyclopropenone (DPC). Receptors were obtained from a woman aged 18-29 years with alopecia areata. Some clones in this sample may be carry-over from other donors' samples. The conserved cysteine and the conserved F or W are not part of the CDR3 here.

v_call cdr3_aa
TRBV5-4 ASSSGGADIQY
TRBV6-1 ASSDVISGTDTQY
TRBV4-3 ASSQDLEDALF
TRBV29-1 SVEAVADQPSTDTQY
TRBV4-2 ASSQVAENEQF
TRBV28 ASTQYSSRTDTQY
TRBV12-5 ASGLVIFLGGGVLQPQH
TRBV4-2 ASSPLTPSGGVDTQY
TRBV11-2 ASSSGGQIISDTQY
TRBV6-4 ASSEFYSTDTQY
TRBV15 AISPGGKPYEQY
TRBV6-5 ASSYSTGSHANYGYT
TRBV28 ASSFREYHSPLH
TRBV6-6 ASRTPPGGIGETQY
TRBV7-2 ASSLQGRSEAF
TRBV6-5 ASSSSGATNEKLF
TRBV20-1 SATIAQTTSFAYEQY
TRBV29-1 SSRALNPTDTQY
TRBV3-1 ASSHVNTIY
TRBV18 ASSPNSVSPDGYT
TRBV5-5 ASSSRYLATNEKLF